Sequencing of this T cell receptor (beta chain) was carried out in a study of cytomegalovirus exposure and HLA in healthy donors. Study background: Drawn from HLA-typed donors, tens of millions of unique TCRs were held in an early data release.

The PCR made use of 60 Vbeta and 13 Jbeta primers. The table came from immunoSEQ multiplex PCR; TCRdb's copy has only in-frame clones and leaves some out. The sample comprises under 200,000 clones, 80% to 90% of which are singletons, and 1.5% to 2.5% rests with the top ten. Germline V lookup: CDR1 SGHTA, CDR2 FQGTGA. The CDR3 has 15 residues. Losses at the gene ends were 5 bases for V and 8 bases for J; bases not matched to a gene: 8. Note on this clone: Its antigen is unknown.

Study-wide findings and caveats: Later on, a genetic analysis was performed. It linked a missense variant in DCLRE1C with V- and J-gene trimming of TCR beta. Follow-up analysis seemed to connect common viral pathogens with several of the most significant clusters identified.

This clonotype originated in a man in his late teens or twenties in good health and CMV-seronegative. Sequencing used PBMCs. The rearrangement joins TRBV7-3 to TRBJ2-1, with 11 bases aligning to TRBD2. The CDR3 nucleotides are TGTGCCAGCAGCCTACTAGCGGGGGTTAGGGATGAGCAGTTCTTC. Protein sequence: CASSLLAGVRDEQFF.